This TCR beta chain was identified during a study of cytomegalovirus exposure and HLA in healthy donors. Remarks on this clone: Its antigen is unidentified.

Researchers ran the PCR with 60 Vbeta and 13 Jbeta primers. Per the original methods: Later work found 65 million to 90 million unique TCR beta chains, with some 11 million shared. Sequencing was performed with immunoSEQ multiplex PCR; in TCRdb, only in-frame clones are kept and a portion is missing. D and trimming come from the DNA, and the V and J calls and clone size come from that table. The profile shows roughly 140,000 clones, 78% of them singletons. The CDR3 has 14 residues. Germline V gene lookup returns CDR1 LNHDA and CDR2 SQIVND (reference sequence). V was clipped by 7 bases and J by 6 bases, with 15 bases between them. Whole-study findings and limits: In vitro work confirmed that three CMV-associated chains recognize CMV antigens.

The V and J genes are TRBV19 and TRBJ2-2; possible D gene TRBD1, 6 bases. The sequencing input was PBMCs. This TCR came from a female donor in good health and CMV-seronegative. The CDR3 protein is CASTGHSLSGELFF. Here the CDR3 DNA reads TGTGCCAGTACGGGACACAGTTTGTCCGGGGAGCTGTTTTTT.